This T cell receptor (beta chain) was observed in a study of spatial heterogeneity in lung cancer. Looking at the study overall: There were around 72 donors, all of them untreated patients with early-stage non-small cell lung cancer. The library had UMIs, and each TCR and UMI pair averaged more than ten raw reads. Findings and caveats of the study: The appearance of ubiquitous expanded tumor TCRs in blood was greater at resection than follow-up.

With 1 base removed from V and 14 bases from J, the gap between germline ends came to 14 bases. Germline V CDR1 and CDR2: SGHAT, FQNNGV. CDR3 length: 13 amino acids. Worth noting for this clonotype: Its antigen is still unknown. For a library built for alpha chains, this beta chain is a stray read; little rests on its size.

TCRdb redid the calling of the 5' RACE reads with MiXCR, one entry per CDR3 protein. The repertoire consists of approximately 10,000 distinct CDR3 sequences, with approximately 3.6% occurring once and the leading ten covering 18%. Time point denoted: blood taken at disease recurrence. Unsorted whole RNA from tumor, nontumor lung or frozen PBMC underwent sequencing. The sequencing here drew on PBMCs, taken at recurrence. The sequence came from a female donor with early-stage non-small cell lung cancer. V and J are TRBV11-2 and TRBJ1-4, with D tentatively TRBD1 (5 bases). The DNA for the CDR3 is TGTGCCAGCAGCTTAGCCCCAACGGGGGTCCTGTTTTTT. Protein product: CASSLAPTGVLFF.